The T cell receptor (beta chain) described here comes from a study of vaccination effects on CD4 cells after COVID-19. The wider study: Each participant was given two doses of one vaccine (BNT162b2 or mRNA-1273). Study-level findings and limits: Cross-reaction with common cold coronaviruses was seen in only 1 of 255 vaccine-induced clones from healthy vaccinees.

As for this clone: The antigen is unknown.

J gave up 8 bases and V 5 bases, and 8 bases lay outside the gene matches. CDR1 SEHNR and CDR2 FQNEAQ come from the germline V gene (reference sequence). The CDR3 runs 14 residues. Following an approximately ten-day culture, CD4+ T cells were purified. TCRdb's copy holds only in-frame clones and misses some; the assay was immunoSEQ multiplex PCR. Of around 37,000 clones listed, 60% to 75% are singletons. The sequencing used CD4+ T cells from PBMCs cultured without peptide, collected before COVID-19 vaccination. This sequence was found in a human donor who received a COVID-19 vaccine. The J gene is TRBJ1-4, the V gene TRBV7-9; 7 bases align to TRBD1. The CDR3 DNA follows: TGTGCCAGCAGCCAACAGGGGAGAGAGGAAAAACTGTTTTTT. Its protein product is CASSQQGREEKLFF.